This T cell receptor (beta chain) comes out of a study of human T cells and chemical hapten exposure. This clonotype was detected ten times or more. The time point: patch test 3, about 24 weeks after DPC sensitization. Stated treatment: therapeutic diphenylcyclopropenone sensitization with weekly scalp DPC. It was unfractionated whole blood from which total RNA was extracted. The CDR3 runs to 13 residues. CDR1 and CDR2 (germline): SGHTA, FQGNSA. V shed 5 bases and J shed 6 bases, with 11 bases lying between them. TCRdb processed the RACE reads anew with MiXCR; each CDR3 protein has one entry. The table records about 89,000 distinct CDR3 sequences, about an eighth of them present only once.

The specimen was whole blood, collected in connection with sensitization to the hapten diphenylcyclopropenone (DPC). This TCR came from a woman in her fifties or sixties with alopecia areata. Some clones in this sample may be carry-over from other donors' samples. The chain employs TRBV7-2 and TRBJ2-1; D perhaps matches TRBD2 (6 bases). CDR3 region: CASSRDLINEQFF. CDR3 in DNA: TGTGCCAGCAGCCGGGACTTGATCAATGAGCAGTTCTTC.